A selection of T cell receptor beta chains follows, all from one sample in a study of shared clonotypes between healthy human individuals. The assay was immunoSEQ multiplex PCR, and TCRdb's table has in-frame clones only and misses some. The sample lists around 1.4 million clones; roughly 98.5% were seen once. The sample was naive CD4+ T cells sorted from blood. The receptors come from a man aged 25-40 years in good health. CDR3s include the opening cysteine and the closing phenylalanine or tryptophan. The D gene is left open where the match is weak. A row's size may be missing; if present it is once, few, many or a size class.

D,size,V,J,CDR3,DNA
TRBD2,NA,TRBV18,TRBJ2-1,CASSPLTSTHNEQFF,TGTGCCAGCTCACCCTTGACTAGCACCCACAATGAGCAGTTCTTC
TRBD2,NA,TRBV5-1,TRBJ2-5,CASSPGLAGFETQYF,TGCGCCAGCAGCCCGGGACTAGCGGGATTTGAGACCCAGTACTTC
NA,NA,TRBV5-4,TRBJ2-1,CASSTTGTYRYNEQFF,TGTGCCAGCAGCACGACCGGGACTTATCGCTACAATGAGCAGTTCTTC
TRBD1,NA,TRBV5-1,TRBJ2-7,CASSPDRGLGYEQYF,TGCGCCAGCAGCCCCGACAGGGGGCTTGGCTACGAGCAGTACTTC
TRBD2,NA,TRBV4-1,TRBJ2-3,CASSQVGTSGSKVTQYF,TGCGCCAGCAGCCAAGTGGGGACTAGCGGGAGTAAAGTTACGCAGTATTTT
TRBD1,NA,TRBV2,TRBJ2-7,CASSGGQLLYEQYF,TGTGCCAGCAGTGGGGGACAGTTATTGTACGAGCAGTACTTC
TRBD1,once,TRBV28,TRBJ2-1,CASWRGQAGYEQFF,TGTGCCAGTTGGAGGGGACAGGCCGGTTATGAGCAGTTCTTC
NA,NA,TRBV7-2,TRBJ2-7,CASSLATQVAYEQYF,TGTGCCAGCAGCTTAGCCACCCAGGTAGCCTACGAGCAGTACTTC
TRBD2,NA,TRBV28,TRBJ2-1,CASSLGPGLTYNEQFF,TGTGCCAGCAGTTTGGGACCGGGACTAACATACAATGAGCAGTTCTTC
NA,NA,TRBV6-1,TRBJ2-3,CASSEFRGSKLADTQYF,TGTGCCAGCAGTGAGTTCAGGGGCTCGAAGCTCGCAGATACGCAGTATTTT
NA,NA,TRBV5-1,TRBJ2-4,CASSLTTGGQNIQYF,TGCGCCAGCAGCCTAACAACTGGAGGGCAAAACATTCAGTACTTC
TRBD2,once,TRBV7-6,TRBJ2-7,CASSLLTSGPLYEQYF,TGTGCCAGCAGCTTACTGACTAGCGGACCCTTATACGAGCAGTACTTC
NA,NA,TRBV7-8,TRBJ2-7,CASSFPPRGYEQYF,TGTGCCAGCAGCTTTCCGCCGAGGGGCTACGAGCAGTACTTC
TRBD2,NA,TRBV9,TRBJ2-3,CASSVGTSGSVAQYF,TGTGCCAGCAGCGTGGGGACTAGCGGGAGTGTTGCGCAGTATTTT
NA,NA,TRBV18,TRBJ2-1,CASSPPSTVEQFF,TGTGCCAGCTCACCACCAAGTACGGTTGAACAGTTCTTC
NA,NA,TRBV7-8,TRBJ1-2,CASSLNVAGPSGGYTF,TGTGCCAGCAGCTTAAATGTAGCAGGGCCCTCGGGCGGCTACACCTTC
NA,NA,TRBV5-1,TRBJ2-3,CASSLQGASTDTQYF,TGCGCCAGCAGCTTGCAGGGAGCTAGCACAGATACGCAGTATTTT
NA,NA,TRBV7-2,TRBJ2-3,CASSLAGPSTDTQYF,TGTGCCAGCAGCTTAGCGGGACCTAGCACAGATACGCAGTATTTT
NA,NA,TRBV29-1,TRBJ2-4,CSVLRGGKNIQYF,TGCAGCGTACTTAGGGGGGGAAAAAACATTCAGTACTTC
TRBD2,NA,TRBV4-3,TRBJ2-5,CASSRNFDGAGGRGETQYF,TGCGCCAGCAGCCGGAACTTCGACGGAGCGGGAGGTCGGGGGGAGACCCAGTACTTC
TRBD1,NA,TRBV5-1,TRBJ1-1,CASSAGTEEAFF,TGCGCCAGCAGCGCGGGGACAGAAGAAGCTTTCTTT
TRBD2,NA,TRBV28,TRBJ2-1,CASSVLAGGYNEQFF,TGTGCCAGCAGTGTCCTAGCGGGAGGCTACAATGAGCAGTTCTTC
NA,NA,TRBV11-3,TRBJ2-5,CASSSGPGEETQYF,TGTGCCAGCAGCTCCGGTCCAGGGGAGGAGACCCAGTACTTC
TRBD1,NA,TRBV7-3,TRBJ2-5,CASSFDREETQYF,TGTGCCAGCAGCTTTGACAGGGAAGAGACCCAGTACTTC
TRBD2,NA,TRBV5-4,TRBJ2-3,CASSGGLAKGNTDTQYF,TGTGCCAGCAGCGGAGGACTAGCGAAGGGGAACACAGATACGCAGTATTTT
NA,NA,TRBV10-1,TRBJ2-1,CASSESGRARHEQFF,TGCGCCAGCAGTGAGTCCGGCAGGGCGAGGCATGAGCAGTTCTTC
NA,NA,TRBV9,TRBJ2-1,CASSVSTASGEQFF,TGTGCCAGCAGCGTATCGACTGCGTCGGGTGAGCAGTTCTTC
TRBD1,NA,TRBV18,TRBJ1-1,CASSPDRESFEAFF,TGTGCCAGCTCACCTGACAGGGAATCTTTTGAAGCTTTCTTT
TRBD1,NA,TRBV28,TRBJ1-2,CASRPGTADGYTF,TGTGCCAGCAGACCTGGGACAGCGGATGGCTACACCTTC
TRBD2,NA,TRBV18,TRBJ2-7,CASSPRTSGSYEQYF,TGTGCCAGCTCACCACGGACTAGCGGGTCATACGAGCAGTACTTC
NA,NA,TRBV18,TRBJ2-5,CASSPTGGLRETQYF,TGTGCCAGCTCACCCACCGGGGGGCTGCGGGAGACCCAGTACTTC
NA,NA,TRBV2,TRBJ1-5,CASSERVSNQPQHF,TGTGCCAGCAGTGAAAGGGTGAGCAATCAGCCCCAGCATTTT
TRBD1,NA,TRBV15,TRBJ1-5,CATSETGDNQPQHF,TGTGCCACCAGTGAGACAGGGGATAATCAGCCCCAGCATTTT
NA,once,TRBV28,TRBJ1-2,CASSFGRSNYGYTF,TGTGCCAGCAGTTTTGGCAGGTCGAACTATGGCTACACCTTC
TRBD2,NA,TRBV19,TRBJ2-1,CASRGEGAGYNEQFF,TGTGCCAGTAGAGGGGAGGGTGCAGGCTACAATGAGCAGTTCTTC
NA,once,TRBV9,TRBJ2-6,CASAGPSSGANVLTF,TGTGCCAGCGCCGGACCATCCTCTGGGGCCAACGTCCTGACTTTC
TRBD2,NA,TRBV5-1,TRBJ2-3,CASSLGGVADTQYF,TGCGCCAGCAGCCTTGGGGGGGTGGCAGATACGCAGTATTTT
TRBD1,NA,TRBV19,TRBJ2-7,CASSLSGTGAYEQYF,TGTGCCAGTAGCCTATCCGGGACAGGAGCCTACGAGCAGTACTTC
NA,NA,TRBV30,TRBJ1-1,CAWRSGVVEAFF,TGTGCCTGGAGGAGCGGGGTGGTAGAAGCTTTCTTT
TRBD1,once,TRBV5-4,TRBJ1-1,CASSAQTGLNTEAFF,TGTGCCAGCAGCGCTCAGACAGGGCTGAACACTGAAGCTTTCTTT
TRBD2,NA,TRBV5-1,TRBJ2-7,CASSTGASGIPYEQYF,TGCGCCAGCAGCACCGGGGCTAGCGGGATCCCCTACGAGCAGTACTTC
NA,NA,TRBV15,TRBJ2-3,CATSREIPRAADTQYF,TGTGCCACCAGCAGAGAAATTCCCCGAGCGGCAGATACGCAGTATTTT
NA,NA,TRBV5-1,TRBJ2-2,CASSLNTGRELFF,TGCGCCAGCAGCTTGAATACGGGAAGGGAGCTGTTTTTT
TRBD1,NA,TRBV7-3,TRBJ2-3,CASSATGSTDTQYF,TGTGCCAGCAGCGCGACAGGGAGCACAGATACGCAGTATTTT
TRBD1,NA,TRBV6-6,TRBJ2-7,CASRSTSGQAEQYF,TGTGCCAGCAGGTCCACCTCGGGACAGGCCGAGCAGTACTTC
TRBD2,NA,TRBV5-6,TRBJ2-7,CASRLGTSDSYEQYF,TGTGCCAGCAGACTTGGGACTAGCGATTCCTACGAGCAGTACTTC
NA,NA,TRBV6-1,TRBJ1-5,CASRGGGQPQHF,TGTGCCAGCAGGGGAGGGGGTCAGCCCCAGCATTTT
NA,once,TRBV15,TRBJ2-5,CATSRGQGGQETQYF,TGTGCCACCAGCAGAGGCCAGGGGGGGCAAGAGACCCAGTACTTC
NA,NA,TRBV7-2,TRBJ1-3,CASSKQVKGSSSGNTIYF,TGTGCCAGCAGCAAACAGGTCAAGGGGAGCTCTTCTGGAAACACCATATATTTT
NA,NA,TRBV4-3,TRBJ1-2,CASSQGILGGQRGYTF,TGCGCCAGCAGCCAAGGCATACTTGGGGGGCAGAGAGGCTACACCTTC
TRBD2,NA,TRBV18,TRBJ2-2,CASSPAGAGTGELFF,TGTGCCAGCTCACCCGCGGGAGCAGGGACCGGGGAGCTGTTTTTT
NA,NA,TRBV11-2,TRBJ2-1,CASSANREEQFF,TGTGCCAGCAGCGCAAACAGGGAGGAGCAGTTCTTC
NA,NA,TRBV2,TRBJ1-1,CASSESPAGFFTEAFF,TGTGCCAGCAGTGAATCCCCGGCAGGGTTCTTCACTGAAGCTTTCTTT
TRBD1,NA,TRBV19,TRBJ2-3,CASSIGDGQGRRLGTQYF,TGTGCCAGTAGTATAGGAGACGGACAGGGACGTCGGTTAGGTACGCAGTATTTT
TRBD1,NA,TRBV5-1,TRBJ2-7,CASSLKGATYEQYF,TGCGCCAGCAGCTTGAAGGGGGCAACATACGAGCAGTACTTC
TRBD2,NA,TRBV4-3,TRBJ2-2,CASSQGRGSGRDYANTGELFF,TGCGCCAGCAGCCAAGGGAGAGGTAGCGGGCGAGACTACGCGAACACCGGGGAGCTGTTTTTT
NA,NA,TRBV11-2,TRBJ2-2,CASSLVGGPSTGELFF,TGTGCCAGCAGCCTAGTGGGAGGCCCGAGCACCGGGGAGCTGTTTTTT
NA,NA,TRBV6-5,TRBJ2-5,CASSWGLQETQYF,TGTGCCAGCAGTTGGGGACTCCAAGAGACCCAGTACTTC
TRBD1,NA,TRBV5-1,TRBJ1-3,CASSLTGLSGNTIYF,TGCGCCAGCAGCCTGACAGGGCTCTCTGGAAACACCATATATTTT
TRBD1,NA,TRBV9,TRBJ2-3,CASSGTGIGDTQYF,TGTGCCAGCAGCGGGACAGGGATCGGGGATACGCAGTATTTT